This record concerns one T cell receptor (beta chain) sequence. TCRdb itself ran the RT-PCR reads through MiXCR, one entry per CDR3 protein. Among more than 550,000 distinct CDR3 sequences listed, 14% were seen once. Germline-derived CDR1 and CDR2 are MNHNS and SASEGT. The CDR3 spans 13 residues. V was shortened by 5 bases and J by 6 bases, with 10 bases between the two germline ends. The J gene is TRBJ1-4, the V gene TRBV6-1; D is ambiguous. The source of this sequence is a female donor in good health, serving as a healthy control. The specimen sequenced was memory CD4+ T cells from blood. The CDR3 nucleotides read TGTGCCAGCAGTTACCGGACGGATGAAAAACTGTTTTTT. Its translation is CASSYRTDEKLFF.